This T cell receptor (beta chain) was identified in a study of human T cells and chemical hapten exposure. Study-wide context: Diphenylcyclopropenone was administered weekly to the scalp of patients throughout the roughly 23-week study. Study-wide points: While controls formed fewer of them, expanded TCRs formed significantly more large CDR3 similarity clusters.

Sample time point: patch test 1, 2 weeks after DPC sensitization. Regarding treatment: therapeutic diphenylcyclopropenone sensitization with weekly scalp DPC. It was unfractionated whole blood from which total RNA was extracted. There are a few counts of this clonotype. Antigen unknown. TCRdb independently ran MiXCR on the RACE reads; one entry per CDR3 protein. The top ten clones hold under 3% of a sample with about 360,000 distinct CDR3 sequences, more than 4.5% of them seen once. The CDR3 is 15 amino acids. Germline V gene lookup returns CDR1 DFQATT and CDR2 SNEGSKA (reference sequence). Unmatched junction bases numbered 7, after V lost 6 bases and J lost 2 bases.

The chain joins TRBV20-1 to TRBJ1-5, with TRBD1 identical over 10 bases. The sequencing used whole blood, collected in connection with sensitization to the hapten diphenylcyclopropenone (DPC). The clonotype comes from a woman in her 50s with alopecia areata. Some clones in this sample may be carry-over from other donors' samples. The chain's CDR3 is CSARQGARGNQPQHF. The CDR3 DNA follows: TGCAGTGCCAGACAGGGGGCTCGTGGCAATCAGCCCCAGCATTTT.